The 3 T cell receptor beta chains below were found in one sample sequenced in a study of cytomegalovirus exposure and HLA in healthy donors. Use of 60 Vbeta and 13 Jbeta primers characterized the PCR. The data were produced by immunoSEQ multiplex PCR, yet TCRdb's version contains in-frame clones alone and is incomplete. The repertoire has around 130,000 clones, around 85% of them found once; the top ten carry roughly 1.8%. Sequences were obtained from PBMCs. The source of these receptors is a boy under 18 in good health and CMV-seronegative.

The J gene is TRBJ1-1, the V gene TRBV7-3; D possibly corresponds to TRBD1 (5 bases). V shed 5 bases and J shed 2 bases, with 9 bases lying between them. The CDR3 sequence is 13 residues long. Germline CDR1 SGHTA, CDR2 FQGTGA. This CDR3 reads CASSPTVNTEAFF. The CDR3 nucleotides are TGTGCCAGCAGCCCGACAGTAAACACTGAAGCTTTCTTT. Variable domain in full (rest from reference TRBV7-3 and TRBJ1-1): GAGVSQTPSNKVTEKGKYVELRCDPISGHTALYWYRQSLGQGPEFLIYFQGTGAADDSGLPNDRFFAVRPEGSVSTLKIQRTERGDSAVYLCASSPTVNTEAFFGQGTRLTVV.

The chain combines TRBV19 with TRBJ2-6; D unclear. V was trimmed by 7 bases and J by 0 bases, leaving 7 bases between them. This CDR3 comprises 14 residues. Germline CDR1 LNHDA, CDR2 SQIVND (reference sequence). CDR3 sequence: CASNDISGANVLTF. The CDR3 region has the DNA TGTGCCAGTAATGACATCTCTGGGGCCAACGTCCTGACTTTC.

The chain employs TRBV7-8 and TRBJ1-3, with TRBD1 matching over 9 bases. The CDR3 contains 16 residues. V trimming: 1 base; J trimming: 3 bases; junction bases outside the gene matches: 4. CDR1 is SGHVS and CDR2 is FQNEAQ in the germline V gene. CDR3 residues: CASSLEGQGSGNTIYF. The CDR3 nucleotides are TGTGCCAGCAGCTTAGAGGGACAGGGCAGTGGAAACACCATATATTTT.